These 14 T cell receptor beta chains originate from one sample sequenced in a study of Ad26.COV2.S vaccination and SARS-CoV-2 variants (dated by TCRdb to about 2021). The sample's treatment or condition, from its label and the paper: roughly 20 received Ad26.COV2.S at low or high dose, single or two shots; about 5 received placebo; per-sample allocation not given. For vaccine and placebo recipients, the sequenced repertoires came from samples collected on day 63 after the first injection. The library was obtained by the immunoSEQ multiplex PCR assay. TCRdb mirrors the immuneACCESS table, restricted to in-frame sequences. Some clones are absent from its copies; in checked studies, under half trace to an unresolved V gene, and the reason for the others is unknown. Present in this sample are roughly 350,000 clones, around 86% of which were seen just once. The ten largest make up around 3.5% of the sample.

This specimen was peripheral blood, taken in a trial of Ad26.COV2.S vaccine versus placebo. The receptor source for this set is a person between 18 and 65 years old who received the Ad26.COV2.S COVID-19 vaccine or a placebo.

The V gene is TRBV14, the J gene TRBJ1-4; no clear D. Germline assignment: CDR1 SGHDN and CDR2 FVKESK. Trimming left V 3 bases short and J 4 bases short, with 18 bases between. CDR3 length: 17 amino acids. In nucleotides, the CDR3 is TGTGCCAGCAGCCACTTAACTTACGGGAGGAATAATGAAAAACTGTTTTTT. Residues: CASSHLTYGRNNEKLFF. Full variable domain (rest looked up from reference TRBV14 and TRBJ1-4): EAGVTQFPSHSVIEKGQTVTLRCDPISGHDNLYWYRRVMGKEIKFLLHFVKESKQDESGMPNNRFLAERTGGTYSTLKVQPAELEDSGVYFCASSHLTYGRNNEKLFFGSGTQLSVL.

CDR3 residues: CASSPRDLGQPQHF. For the CDR3, the DNA is TGTGCCAGTAGTCCCCGGGATTTAGGGCAGCCCCAGCATTTT. The chain is built from TRBV19 and TRBJ1-5; no clear D. This CDR3 is built from 14 residues. In germline, CDR1 is LNHDA, CDR2 SQIVND (reference sequence). With 5 bases removed from V and 7 bases from J, the gap between germline ends came to 15 bases.

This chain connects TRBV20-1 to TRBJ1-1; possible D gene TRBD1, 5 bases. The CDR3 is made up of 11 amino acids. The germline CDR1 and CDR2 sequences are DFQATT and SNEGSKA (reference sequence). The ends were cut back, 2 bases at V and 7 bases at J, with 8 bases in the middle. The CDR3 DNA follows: TGCAGTGCTAGAAAGGGGATTGAAGCTTTCTTT. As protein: CSARKGIEAFF.

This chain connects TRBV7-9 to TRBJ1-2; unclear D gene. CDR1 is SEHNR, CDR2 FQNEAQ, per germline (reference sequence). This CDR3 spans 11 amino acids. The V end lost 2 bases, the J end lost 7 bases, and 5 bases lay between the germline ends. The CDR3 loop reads CASSLISGYTF. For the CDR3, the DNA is TGTGCCAGCAGCTTAATCTCTGGCTACACCTTC.

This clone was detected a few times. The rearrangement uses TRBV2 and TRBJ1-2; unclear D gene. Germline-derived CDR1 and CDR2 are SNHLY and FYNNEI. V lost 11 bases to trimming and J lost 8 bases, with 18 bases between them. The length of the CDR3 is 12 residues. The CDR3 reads CAGSRTEGGYTF. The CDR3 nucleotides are TGTGCCGGGTCTCGGACCGAAGGCGGCTACACCTTC.

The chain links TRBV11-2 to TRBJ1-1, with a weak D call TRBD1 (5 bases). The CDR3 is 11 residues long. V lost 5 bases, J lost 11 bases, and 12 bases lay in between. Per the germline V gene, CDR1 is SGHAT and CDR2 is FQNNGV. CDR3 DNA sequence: TGTGCCAGCAGCCCTTCAGGGACCGCTTTCTTT. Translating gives CASSPSGTAFF.

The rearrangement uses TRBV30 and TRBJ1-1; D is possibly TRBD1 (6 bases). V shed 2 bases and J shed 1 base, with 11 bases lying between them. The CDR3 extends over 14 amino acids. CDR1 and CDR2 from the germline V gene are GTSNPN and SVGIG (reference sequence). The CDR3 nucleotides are TGTGCCTGGAGTCCCCTGACAGGGAACACTGAAGCTTTCTTT. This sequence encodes CAWSPLTGNTEAFF.

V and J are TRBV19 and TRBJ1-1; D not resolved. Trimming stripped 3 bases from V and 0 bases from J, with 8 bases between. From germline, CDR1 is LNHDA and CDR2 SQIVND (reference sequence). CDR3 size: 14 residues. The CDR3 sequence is CASSMRALNTEAFF. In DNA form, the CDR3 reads TGTGCCAGTAGTATGCGGGCCCTGAACACTGAAGCTTTCTTT.

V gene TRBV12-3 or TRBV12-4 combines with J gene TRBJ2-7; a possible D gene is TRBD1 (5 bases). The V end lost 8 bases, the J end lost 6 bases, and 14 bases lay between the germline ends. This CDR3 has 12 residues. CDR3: CASGHSVLEQYF. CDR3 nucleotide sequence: TGTGCCAGCGGACATTCGGTCCTCGAGCAGTACTTC.

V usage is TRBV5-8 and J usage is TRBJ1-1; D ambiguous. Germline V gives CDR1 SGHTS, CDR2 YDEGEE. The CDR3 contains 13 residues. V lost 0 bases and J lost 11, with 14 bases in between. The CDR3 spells CASSLGLNPPAFF. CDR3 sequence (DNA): TGTGCCAGCAGCTTGGGCCTCAATCCGCCGGCTTTCTTT.

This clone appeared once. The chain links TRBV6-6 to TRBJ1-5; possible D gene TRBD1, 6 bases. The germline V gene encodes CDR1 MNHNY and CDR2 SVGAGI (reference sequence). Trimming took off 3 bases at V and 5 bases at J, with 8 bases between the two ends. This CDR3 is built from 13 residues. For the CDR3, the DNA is TGTGCCAGCAGTTATGGGGGCTATCAGCCCCAGCATTTT. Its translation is CASSYGGYQPQHF.

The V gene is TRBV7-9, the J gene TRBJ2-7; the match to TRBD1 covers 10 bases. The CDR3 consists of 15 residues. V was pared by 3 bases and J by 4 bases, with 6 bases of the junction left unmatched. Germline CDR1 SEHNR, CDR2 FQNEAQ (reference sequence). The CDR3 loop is CASSFPGQGIYEQYF. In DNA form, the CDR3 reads TGTGCCAGCAGCTTTCCGGGACAGGGGATATACGAGCAGTACTTC. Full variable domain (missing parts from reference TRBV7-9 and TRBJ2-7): DTGVSQNPRHKITKRGQNVTFRCDPISEHNRLYWYRQTLGQGPEFLTYFQNEAQLEKSRLLSDRFSAERPKGSFSTLEIQRTEQGDSAMYLCASSFPGQGIYEQYFGPGTRLTVT.

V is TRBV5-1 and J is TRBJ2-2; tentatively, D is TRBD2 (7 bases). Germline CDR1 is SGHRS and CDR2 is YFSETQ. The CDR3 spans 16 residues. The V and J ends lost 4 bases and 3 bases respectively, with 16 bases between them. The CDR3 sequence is CASSPDGGRDTGELFF. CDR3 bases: TGCGCCAGCAGCCCGGACGGGGGGCGCGACACCGGGGAGCTGTTTTTT.

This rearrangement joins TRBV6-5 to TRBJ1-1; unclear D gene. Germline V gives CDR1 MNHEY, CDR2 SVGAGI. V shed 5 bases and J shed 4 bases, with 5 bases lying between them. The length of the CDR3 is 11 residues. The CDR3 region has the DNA TGTGCCAGCAGTACAACCACTGAAGCTTTCTTT. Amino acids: CASSTTTEAFF.